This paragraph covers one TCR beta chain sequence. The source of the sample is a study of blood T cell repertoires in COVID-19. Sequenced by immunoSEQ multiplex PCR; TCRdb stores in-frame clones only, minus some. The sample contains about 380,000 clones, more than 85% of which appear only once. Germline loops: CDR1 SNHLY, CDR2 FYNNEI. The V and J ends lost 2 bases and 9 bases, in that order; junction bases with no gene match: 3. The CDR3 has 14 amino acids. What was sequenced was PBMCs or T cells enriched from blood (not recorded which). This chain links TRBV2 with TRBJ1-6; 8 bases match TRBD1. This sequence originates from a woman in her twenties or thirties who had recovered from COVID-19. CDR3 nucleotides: TGTGCCAGCAGTGAAAGACAGGGGACTTCACCCCTCCACTTT. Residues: CASSERQGTSPLHF. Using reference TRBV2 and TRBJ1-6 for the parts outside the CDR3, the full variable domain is EPEVTQTPSHQVTQMGQEVILRCVPISNHLYFYWYRQILGQKVEFLVSFYNNEISEKSEIFDDQFSVERPDGSNFTLKIRSTKLEDSAMYFCASSERQGTSPLHFGNGTRLTVT.